This T cell receptor (beta chain) was retrieved from a study of identical twins. The CDR3 spans 15 residues. After removal of 2 bases from V and 9 bases from J, the junction contained 9 bases not matched to a gene. CDR1 SGDLS and CDR2 YYNGEE come from the germline V gene. Through template switching, a universal primer site was introduced, and the cDNA contained unique molecular identifiers. TCRdb ran MiXCR on the 5' RACE reads and lists one entry per CDR3 protein. The repertoire has about 900,000 distinct CDR3 sequences, roughly an eighth of them found once; the top ten carry 1.5% to 2%. This clonotype was counted many times. The antigen is not known. The study, taken as a whole, reports: Out-of-frame alpha sequences that twins shared showed excess low generation probability. It was cross-sectional statistical analysis, not following the same donors, that the conclusions relied on. Abundant cord blood beta clonotypes carried fewer insertions; memory repertoires showed none.

The same sample was also used in a study of yellow fever vaccine responses in identical twins.

The sequencing sample was made of PBMCs. The receptor was isolated from a woman younger than 35 in good health. The chain recombines TRBV9 with TRBJ2-1; 9 bases line up with TRBD2. CDR3 sequence (DNA): TGTGCCAGCAGCGTGTCGACTAGCGGATGGCGTGAGCAGTTCTTC. The encoded protein is CASSVSTSGWREQFF.